This is a list of T cell receptor beta chains from one sample in a study of OX40 agonist ivuxolimab in advanced cancers. Libraries were prepared by immunoSEQ multiplex PCR; TCRdb keeps only in-frame clonotypes and omits some of them. The table includes 26,000 or so clones, 70% to 85% detected once. The sample in question was CD4+ or CD8+ T cells sorted from blood, obtained in a trial of the OX40 agonist ivuxolimab. The receptors were gathered from an adult with an advanced solid tumor such as melanoma, head and neck, liver or kidney cancer. Each CDR3 is given with its conserved first and last residue. D genes are given only for firm matches. Clone size is not always given. Where it is, it says once, few, many or a class for expanded clones.

D	V	size	J	length	DNA	CDR3
TRBD1	TRBV29-1	.	TRBJ2-7	13	TGCAGCGCCGAGACAGGGGACTCCTACGAGCAGTACTTC	CSAETGDSYEQYF
.	TRBV4-3	few	TRBJ2-7	15	TGCGCCAGCAGCCAAAACTCCAAAGGTACCTACGAGCAGTACTTC	CASSQNSKGTYEQYF
TRBD2	TRBV5-8	.	TRBJ2-7	15	TGTGCCAGCAGCTCTACTAGCGGGAGCACCTACGAGCAGTACTTC	CASSSTSGSTYEQYF
.	TRBV11-2	once	TRBJ2-7	14	TGTGCCAGCAGCTTAGCAGGGGCTGGCTACGAGCAGTACTTC	CASSLAGAGYEQYF
.	TRBV6-5	.	TRBJ1-2	16	TGTGCCAGCAGTTACTCGATGCCTCTCCCGAACTATGGCTACACCTTC	CASSYSMPLPNYGYTF
TRBD1	TRBV6-1	.	TRBJ2-3	16	TGTGCCAGCAGTGAAGCTTGGACAGGGGGCACAGATACGCAGTATTTT	CASSEAWTGGTDTQYF
TRBD2	TRBV4-1	few	TRBJ2-1	19	TGCGCCAGCAGCCAAGCTCCTAGCGGGGGGGCAAATGGGGAAAATGAGCAGTTCTTC	CASSQAPSGGANGENEQFF
TRBD1	TRBV7-9	.	TRBJ2-7	16	TGTGCCAGCAGCTCGGCCTGGACAGGGGGCCCCTACGAGCAGTACTTC	CASSSAWTGGPYEQYF
.	TRBV4-1	.	TRBJ2-7	13	TGCGCCAGCAGCCAAGCTCTGGAATACGAGCAGTACTTC	CASSQALEYEQYF
.	TRBV27	.	TRBJ2-2	12	TGTGCAGGAGGTACGAACACCGGGGAGCTGTTTTTT	CAGGTNTGELFF
TRBD1	TRBV5-1	once	TRBJ2-1	16	TGCGCCAGCAGAGTGTTGGGGACAGGGGTTGACAATGAGCAGTTCTTC	CASRVLGTGVDNEQFF
.	TRBV7-9	.	TRBJ1-4	13	TGTGCCAGCAGCCTGGCGGTAAATGAAAAACTGTTTTTT	CASSLAVNEKLFF
.	TRBV7-8	.	TRBJ2-7	12	TGTGCCAGCAGTCCGGGACTTTACGAGCAGTACTTC	CASSPGLYEQYF
.	TRBV29-1	.	TRBJ2-2	13	TGCAGCGTTTTGGGACGGAACACCGGGGAGCTGTTTTTT	CSVLGRNTGELFF
TRBD1	TRBV28	.	TRBJ1-5	15	TGTGCCAGCAGAGGGACAGGGGTTAGCAATCAGCCCCAGCATTTT	CASRGTGVSNQPQHF
.	TRBV28	.	TRBJ2-7	14	TGTGCCAGCAGTCCAACTATACAGGGCTACGAGCAGTACTTC	CASSPTIQGYEQYF
.	TRBV7-7	.	TRBJ2-2	13	TGTGCCAGCAGCTTTCATAACACCGGGGAGCTGTTTTTT	CASSFHNTGELFF
.	TRBV4-2	.	TRBJ2-5	15	TGTGCCAGCAGCCAGGGTGCGGGGTACCAAGAGACCCAGTACTTC	CASSQGAGYQETQYF
.	TRBV7-9	.	TRBJ1-3	15	TGTGCCAGCAGCTCCCGACAGAGCTCTGGAAACACCATATATTTT	CASSSRQSSGNTIYF
TRBD1	TRBV19	few	TRBJ1-5	14	TGTGCCAGTATTTTACAGGGGAGCAATCAGCCCCAGCATTTT	CASILQGSNQPQHF
TRBD2	TRBV11-2	.	TRBJ2-1	16	TGTGCCAGCAGCTTATTTTTAGCGGGGTGGGGCAATGAGCAGTTCTTC	CASSLFLAGWGNEQFF
.	TRBV6-1	.	TRBJ1-5	15	TGTGCCAGCAGTGAAGAACAGGAGCCGAATCAGCCCCAGCATTTT	CASSEEQEPNQPQHF
.	TRBV11-3	.	TRBJ2-7	14	TGTGCCAGCACCATAGTGGGACGGACCGACGAGCAGTACTTC	CASTIVGRTDEQYF
.	TRBV7-9	few	TRBJ2-7	13	TGTGCCAGCAGCTTCGACGGATCCTACGAGCAGTACTTC	CASSFDGSYEQYF
TRBD1	TRBV5-1	once	TRBJ2-7	15	TGCGCCAGCAGGGATAGGGACAGGGGGCTCCACGAGCAGTACTTC	CASRDRDRGLHEQYF
.	TRBV7-9	few	TRBJ2-7	15	TGTGCCAGCAGTTGGCCAGACAGGCCCTCCTACGAGCAGTACTTC	CASSWPDRPSYEQYF
TRBD1	TRBV5-1	once	TRBJ2-7	15	TGCGCCAGCAGCCAAGGGACAGGGAACTGGGACGAGCAGTACTTC	CASSQGTGNWDEQYF
TRBD1	TRBV28	few	TRBJ2-5	16	TGTGCCAGCAGTTCGATAGGGACAGGGGAAGGAGAGACCCAGTACTTC	CASSSIGTGEGETQYF
.	TRBV7-6	.	TRBJ2-1	18	TGTGCCAGCAGCTTAGCGCTAACGGGCGGACTCTCCTACAATGAGCAGTTCTTC	CASSLALTGGLSYNEQFF